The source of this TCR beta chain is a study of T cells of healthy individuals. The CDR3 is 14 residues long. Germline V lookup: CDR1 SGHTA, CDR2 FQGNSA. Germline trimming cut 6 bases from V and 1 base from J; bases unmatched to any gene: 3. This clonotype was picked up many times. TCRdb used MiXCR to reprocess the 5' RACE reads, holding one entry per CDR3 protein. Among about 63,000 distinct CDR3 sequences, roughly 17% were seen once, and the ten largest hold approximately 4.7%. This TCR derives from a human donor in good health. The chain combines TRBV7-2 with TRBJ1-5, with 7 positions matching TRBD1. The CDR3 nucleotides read TGTGCCAGCAGTTCACAGGGGAGCAATCAGCCCCAGCATTTT. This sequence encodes CASSSQGSNQPQHF.